The next 14 T cell receptor beta chains were all read from a single sample in a study of patients and donors after allogeneic stem cell transplantation. MiXCR, run by TCRdb on the RT-PCR reads, gives a single entry per CDR3 protein. The sample includes about 400,000 distinct CDR3 sequences, about a sixth of them seen just once. The sequencing sample was made of blood, either unsorted or a sorted T cell fraction (not recorded which). The receptors here all came from a human donor who was either an allogeneic HSCT recipient or a stem cell or donor lymphocyte infusion donor (not recorded which). It is not recorded whose cells these are; they may come from a transplant donor.

This clonotype was found a few times. The chain recombines TRBV7-9 with TRBJ1-4; no definite D call. Per the germline V gene, CDR1 is SEHNR and CDR2 is FQNEAQ (reference sequence). CDR3 length: 16 residues. Trimming pared 3 bases from V and 0 bases from J, leaving 11 bases between. The CDR3 loop is CASSFGRSSTNEKLFF. CDR3 in DNA: TGTGCCAGCAGCTTTGGCAGATCGTCAACTAATGAAAAACTGTTTTTT.

A few counts support this clonotype. V and J are TRBV6-1 and TRBJ1-5; D may be TRBD1 (6 bases). The V gene lost 8 bases and the J gene lost 2 bases, with 10 bases spanning the gap. This CDR3 is built from 13 residues. The germline V gene has CDR1 MNHNS and CDR2 SASEGT. The CDR3 DNA reads TGTGCCAGCGCTAGGGGGGGCAATCAGCCCCAGCATTTT. It is translated as CASARGGNQPQHF.

The V call is TRBV7-3, the J call TRBJ2-1; D call uncertain. Trimming stripped 1 base from V and 3 bases from J, with 4 bases between. Germline-derived CDR1 and CDR2 are SGHTA and FQGTGA. The CDR3 loop spans 13 amino acids. The CDR3 region is CASSLSHYNEQFF. The CDR3 DNA reads TGTGCCAGCAGCTTAAGCCACTACAATGAGCAGTTCTTC.

This clonotype was counted a few times. The rearrangement links TRBV20-1 to TRBJ2-3; TRBD2 agrees at 11 bases. This CDR3 contains 14 residues. Germline CDR1 reads DFQATT; CDR2 reads SNEGSKA (reference sequence). J was trimmed by 3 bases and V by 6 bases; bases with no gene match: 5. The CDR3 here is CSALTSGKTDTQYF. The CDR3 DNA sequence: TGCAGTGCCCTGACTAGCGGGAAGACAGATACGCAGTATTTT.

This clonotype was seen only a few times. The chain couples TRBV29-1 to TRBJ1-2, with D possibly matching TRBD1 (6 bases). CDR3 length: 13 residues. CDR1 and CDR2 (germline): SQVTM, ANQGSEA. V was cut by 4 bases and J by 8 bases, with 17 bases left in between. The CDR3 region is CSVAGTRETGYTF. CDR3 in DNA: TGCAGCGTTGCTGGGACAAGGGAAACAGGCTACACCTTC.

The chain is built from TRBV4-3 and TRBJ2-4; 7 nucleotides match TRBD1. The CDR3 consists of 18 residues. Losses at the gene ends were 3 bases for V and 0 bases for J; bases not matched to a gene: 11. CDR1 LGHNA and CDR2 YSLEER come from the germline V gene. CDR3 DNA sequence: TGCGCCAGCAGCCACTCCACAGGGGACAACCTAGCCAAAAACATTCAGTACTTC. Protein: CASSHSTGDNLAKNIQYF.

The CDR3 DNA is TGCAGTGCCCCGGACAGGGTGGGTCCTGGGGCCAACGTCCTGACTTTC. This translates into CSAPDRVGPGANVLTF. This sequence joins TRBV20-1 and TRBJ2-6; the match to TRBD1 covers 8 bases. The V and J ends lost 6 bases and 2 bases, in that order; junction bases with no gene match: 9. This CDR3 is 16 amino acids long. The germline CDR1 and CDR2 sequences are DFQATT and SNEGSKA (reference sequence).

This chain links TRBV2 with TRBJ2-7; TRBD1 agrees at 7 bases. The CDR3 has 14 amino acids. The junction had 7 bases not matched to a gene; V was cut back by 6 bases and J by 2 bases. Germline lookup yields CDR1 SNHLY and CDR2 FYNNEI. The CDR3, as DNA: TGTGCCAGCAGCGCCGGGACAGCAACCTACGAGCAGTACTTC. Encoded protein: CASSAGTATYEQYF. The complete variable domain, with remaining parts taken from reference TRBV2 and TRBJ2-7, reads EPEVTQTPSHQVTQMGQEVILRCVPISNHLYFYWYRQILGQKVEFLVSFYNNEISEKSEIFDDQFSVERPDGSNFTLKIRSTKLEDSAMYFCASSAGTATYEQYFGPGTRLTVT.

The rearrangement joins TRBV18 to TRBJ1-6; 7 bases agree with TRBD1. The CDR3 loop spans 16 amino acids. Germline values: CDR1 KGHSH, CDR2 LQKENI. The trim removed 3 bases at V and 10 bases at J, leaving 12 bases unmatched. CDR3 in DNA: TGTGCCAGCTCACCCGACAGGGCCCCTATTTTATCACCCCTCCACTTT. The encoded protein is CASSPDRAPILSPLHF.

This clonotype was detected only a few times. This sequence joins TRBV12-3 or TRBV12-4 and TRBJ1-1; no clear D gene. CDR3 length equals 12 residues. V lost 7 bases to trimming and J lost 5 bases, with 11 bases between them. The CDR3 region has the DNA TGTGCCAGCACCCCGGCTGGGACTGAAGCTTTCTTT. It encodes CASTPAGTEAFF.

This clonotype was seen once. A much larger clone is a single base away; this may be a read error. The CDR3 here is CASSWQMDWDPPDTQYF. The CDR3 DNA follows: TGTGCCAGCAGTTGGCAGATGGATTGGGACCCCCCAGATACGCAGTATTTT. This chain links TRBV12-3 or TRBV12-4 with TRBJ2-3; TRBD1 or TRBD2 may be the D gene (5 bases each). Trimming took off 4 bases at V and 4 bases at J, with 21 bases between the two ends. This CDR3 contains 17 residues.

The table lists this clonotype with a few counts. This chain uses TRBV20-1 with TRBJ1-5; 9 bases line up with TRBD1. Germline CDR1 reads DFQATT; CDR2 reads SNEGSKA (reference sequence). V shed 2 bases and J 3 bases; nucleotides not matched to a gene: 11. The CDR3 contains 17 residues. In DNA, the CDR3 is TGCAGTGCTAGATTTACAGGGGGCCGGAATCACAATCAGCCCCAGCATTTT. Translating it yields CSARFTGGRNHNQPQHF.

The V call is TRBV5-6, the J call TRBJ2-3, with 9 bases that match TRBD2. This CDR3 has 14 residues. Trimming took 7 bases from V and 4 from J; bases not matched to a gene: 7. Germline CDR1 reads SGHDT; CDR2 reads YYEEEE. CDR3 sequence (DNA): TGTGCCAGCGACTTGGCGGGGGGGCCAGATACGCAGTATTTT. Encoded protein: CASDLAGGPDTQYF.

The V and J genes are TRBV11-3 and TRBJ2-2, with 11 bases that match TRBD1. Unmatched junction bases numbered 3, after V lost 5 bases and J lost 1 base. The CDR3 is 16 residues long. Germline V CDR1 and CDR2: SGHNT, YENEEA. CDR3 region: CASSPGTGGNTGELFF. CDR3 nucleotides: TGTGCCAGCAGCCCTGGGACAGGGGGGAACACCGGGGAGCTGTTTTTT. Together with reference TRBV11-3 and TRBJ2-2, the CDR3 gives the full variable domain: EAGVVQSPRYKIIEKKQPVAFWCNPISGHNTLYWYLQNLGQGPELLIRYENEEAVDDSQLPKDRFSAERLKGVDSTLKIQPAELGDSAVYLCASSPGTGGNTGELFFGEGSRLTVL.